Described below is a single T cell receptor beta chain sequence and its context. The V gene lost 6 bases and the J gene lost 6 bases, with 9 bases spanning the gap. The CDR3 totals 12 residues. The germline gives CDR1 SNHLY, CDR2 FYNNEI. This sample is part of a study of blood T cell repertoires in COVID-19. Overall study context: Some COVID-19 samples were acute and others convalescent; all came from the United States, Italy and Spain.

Method: immunoSEQ multiplex PCR; TCRdb's copy keeps in-frame clones and lacks some. This sample carries roughly 53,000 clones, 70% to 80% of them seen once, and the ten largest clones take less than 25%. The sequence came from a man aged 45-60 years with active or convalescent COVID-19. J is TRBJ1-5 and V is TRBV2, with unresolved D. The sequencing input was peripheral blood. The chain's CDR3 is CASRGESQPQHF. As DNA, the CDR3 is TGTGCCAGCAGGGGCGAAAGTCAGCCCCAGCATTTT.